The rows below give T cell receptor beta chains drawn from one sample of a study of shared clonotypes between healthy human individuals. Data came from immunoSEQ multiplex PCR; TCRdb stores just in-frame clones and leaves some out. The table shows hundreds of thousands of clones, with approximately 95% occurring only once. Sequencing was done on a sample of naive CD8+ T cells sorted from blood. These receptors all come from a woman aged 25 to 39 in good health. Each CDR3 is given with its conserved first and last residue. Fields, in order: D gene, J gene, clone size, V gene, CDR3 protein, CDR3 DNA. D genes are given only for firm matches. Clone size is stated in some rows and not others, as once, few, many or a class when expanded.

-	TRBJ1-2	-	TRBV4-1	CASSPRGGNGYTF	TGCGCCAGCAGCCCCCGCGGGGGAAATGGCTACACCTTC
TRBD1	TRBJ2-7	-	TRBV7-2	CASSLTGQGYEQYF	TGTGCCAGCAGCCTAACCGGACAGGGGTACGAGCAGTACTTC
TRBD2	TRBJ2-7	-	TRBV6-5	CATGTNYEQYF	TGTGCCACCGGGACTAACTACGAGCAGTACTTC
-	TRBJ2-2	-	TRBV14	CASSQVTIGGGELFF	TGTGCCAGCAGCCAAGTAACCATCGGGGGCGGGGAGCTGTTTTTT
-	TRBJ2-5	-	TRBV29-1	CSVVTLGQETQYF	TGCAGCGTTGTAACTTTGGGCCAAGAGACCCAGTACTTC
-	TRBJ2-3	-	TRBV9	CASSVGGGSTDTQYF	TGTGCCAGCAGCGTAGGTGGCGGGAGCACAGATACGCAGTATTTT
TRBD2	TRBJ2-7	-	TRBV19	CASTPREGRREQYF	TGTGCCAGTACTCCGCGGGAGGGGCGTCGTGAGCAGTACTTC
-	TRBJ2-6	-	TRBV5-1	CASSLAEGANVLTF	TGCGCCAGCAGCTTGGCGGAGGGGGCCAACGTCCTGACTTTC
-	TRBJ2-7	-	TRBV27	CASKYREAYEQYF	TGTGCCAGCAAATACAGGGAAGCTTACGAGCAGTACTTC
-	TRBJ2-7	-	TRBV28	CASSFPTSSEQYF	TGTGCCAGCAGTTTCCCTACTAGTTCAGAGCAGTACTTC
-	TRBJ2-7	-	TRBV5-8	CASSYPGGHYEQYF	TGTGCCAGCAGCTACCCAGGGGGGCACTACGAGCAGTACTTC
-	TRBJ2-3	-	TRBV28	CASSPPGAGKADTQYF	TGTGCCAGCAGTCCCCCTGGGGCAGGGAAGGCAGATACGCAGTATTTT
-	TRBJ1-5	few	TRBV28	CASSLFRNQPQHF	TGTGCCAGCAGTTTATTCCGTAATCAGCCCCAGCATTTT
TRBD2	TRBJ2-7	-	TRBV6-1	CASGGLARYEQYF	TGTGCCAGCGGGGGACTAGCGCGCTACGAGCAGTACTTC
-	TRBJ2-1	-	TRBV27	CASSSGGQEQFF	TGTGCCAGCAGCTCGGGGGGCCAAGAGCAGTTCTTC
-	TRBJ2-2	-	TRBV4-1	CASSRSGSNTRELFF	TGCGCCAGCAGCCGAAGCGGATCGAACACCAGGGAGCTGTTTTTT
TRBD2	TRBJ2-1	-	TRBV4-1	CASSLAGGSGTSSYNEQFF	TGCGCCAGCAGCCTCGCCGGCGGTAGCGGGACGAGCTCCTACAATGAGCAGTTCTTC
-	TRBJ2-3	-	TRBV27	CASSFGVRGLDTQYF	TGTGCCAGCAGTTTCGGGGTACGCGGGTTAGATACGCAGTATTTT
-	TRBJ1-4	-	TRBV5-1	CASSLGEGEKLFF	TGCGCCAGCAGCTTGGGTGAAGGTGAAAAACTGTTTTTT
-	TRBJ2-6	-	TRBV18	CASSAAQLFAGANVLTF	TGTGCCAGCTCAGCTGCACAGCTATTTGCTGGGGCCAACGTCCTGACTTTC
-	TRBJ2-7	-	TRBV5-6	CASSLRESSYEQYF	TGTGCCAGCAGCTTGCGGGAGAGCTCCTACGAGCAGTACTTC
TRBD1	TRBJ2-7	-	TRBV7-6	CASSPARTGSSYEQYF	TGTGCCAGCAGCCCAGCCCGGACAGGGAGCTCCTACGAGCAGTACTTC
-	TRBJ1-2	once	TRBV10-3	CAISDTGGYTF	TGTGCCATCAGTGACACGGGGGGCTACACCTTC
-	TRBJ1-2	-	TRBV2	CASSGGGGYGYTF	TGTGCCAGCAGTGGTGGGGGAGGCTATGGCTACACCTTC
-	TRBJ2-2	-	TRBV6-5	CASSYSHLSNGELFF	TGTGCCAGCAGTTACTCCCACCTTTCTAACGGGGAGCTGTTTTTT
-	TRBJ1-4	-	TRBV7-9	CASSSREPEGEKLFF	TGTGCCAGCAGCAGCCGGGAGCCGGAGGGGGAAAAACTGTTTTTT
TRBD1	TRBJ2-1	-	TRBV5-1	CASSLSDRVPYNEQFF	TGCGCCAGCAGCTTAAGTGACAGGGTTCCCTACAATGAGCAGTTCTTC
-	TRBJ2-7	-	TRBV19	CASSIGARSYEQYF	TGTGCCAGTAGTATCGGGGCGCGATCCTACGAGCAGTACTTC
TRBD1	TRBJ2-7	-	TRBV19	CASSIELLTGGRTYEQYF	TGTGCCAGTAGTATAGAGCTCCTTACAGGGGGCCGAACCTACGAGCAGTACTTC
-	TRBJ2-5	-	TRBV7-6	CASSLDFGLTVQETQYF	TGTGCCAGCAGCTTAGATTTCGGACTTACCGTACAAGAGACCCAGTACTTC
-	TRBJ2-3	-	TRBV28	CASSPPTRTDTQYF	TGTGCCAGCAGCCCCCCAACACGCACAGATACGCAGTATTTT
-	TRBJ1-6	-	TRBV28	CASAGRTNNSPLHF	TGTGCCAGCGCTGGCAGAACTAATAATTCACCCCTCCACTTT
-	TRBJ2-7	-	TRBV28	CASSPNPASETYEQYF	TGTGCCAGCAGCCCTAATCCGGCTAGCGAAACCTACGAGCAGTACTTC
-	TRBJ1-1	-	TRBV6-5	CASSYSSRYTEAFF	TGTGCCAGCAGTTACTCCTCTCGGTACACTGAAGCTTTCTTT
-	TRBJ2-3	-	TRBV2	CASKAENTDTQYF	TGTGCCAGCAAGGCGGAAAACACAGATACGCAGTATTTT